This entry describes one TCR beta chain. Profiling relied on immunoSEQ multiplex PCR, and the TCRdb table lists in-frame clones only, not all of them. Of tens of thousands of clones listed, 75% to 85% were seen once; the top ten hold more than 15%. CDR1 is SGHTA, CDR2 FQGNSA, per germline. V was pared by 4 bases and J by 10 bases, with 9 bases between. This CDR3 is built from 11 residues. This record comes from a study of control samples from healthy donors and cancer patients. This TCR was recovered from a man in his fifties or sixties in good health. The sample consisted of blood. The rearrangement links TRBV7-2 to TRBJ2-3; D remains ambiguous. The CDR3 here is CASSSVGSQYF. The CDR3 DNA follows: TGTGCCAGCAGCTCCGTGGGTTCGCAGTATTTT.